Described below is a single T cell receptor (beta chain) sequence and its context. This clone was observed many times. Its antigen has not been determined. No clone much larger than this one lies a single base away; base qualities are absent. Other DNA sequences within the sample encode an identical CDR3. The data belong to a study of beta chain features in type 1 diabetes (dated by TCRdb to 2016 to 2018). In terms of the full investigation: Mean age, gender distribution, total cell number and subset yield were not different between patients and healthy donors. The study compared the TCRB repertoires of sorted circulating CD4+ T cell subsets in recently diagnosed type 1 diabetes patients with those in matched healthy donors. Regulatory and stem cell-like memory subsets were isolated from only 8 patients and about 8 healthy donors, whereas naive and central memory subsets came from all 28 donors. A total of roughly 98,000,000 sorted cells were examined across all samples, and a strong correlation was observed between cell number per subset and RNA yield. The paper as a whole reports these results and caveats: Naive, central memory and regulatory TCRB repertoires appeared to be more alike among patients than among healthy donors. Because cDNA was sequenced instead of genomic DNA, activated cells with high expression could be over-represented, although the groups did not differ in activation or CD3 levels. A moderate but significant shortening of TCRB CDR3 length was observed in type 1 diabetes patients in all four CD4+ subsets. Only small numbers of individuals were included in the HLA sub-analyses, which left unresolved whether HLA type had any influence on TCRB rearrangement. PCR might favor shorter templates, but patient and control samples were amplified and corrected together, so any skew would affect both groups equally. Fewer insertions and more nucleotide deletions at VDJ recombination sites were observed in patients with type 1 diabetes, implying thymic rearrangement abnormalities.

The High Capacity cDNA Reverse Transcription Kit was used to reverse transcribe all of the isolated RNA, meaning that expressed TCRB transcripts were what got sequenced. Naive, central memory and regulatory T cell samples underwent deep immunoSEQ sequencing, averaging roughly 3.5 million total reads per sample. Sorted cells were lysed in RLT buffer and RNA was extracted with DNase-treated RNeasy Micro or Mini kits, depending on cell number. To prevent cross-contamination, every cell subset was processed on its own, while patient and healthy donor samples were processed together. Using the immunoSEQ multiplex PCR, TCRB sequences were amplified from cDNA into 87-bp fragments spanning the CDR3 region. Sequencing of the amplicons was done on the Illumina HiSeq platform. Turning to the authors' computational methods: PCR bias was corrected computationally using synthetic template baselines, and reads within Hamming distance 2 were collapsed, with unmergeable singletons discarded. Reads were aligned against IMGT so that V, D and J genes, CDR3 length and insertions or deletions at six rearrangement sites could be assigned. Within each subset, clonotype counts were normalized to the number of sorted cells before true diversity and Gini coefficients were calculated with the tcR R package. Repertoire sharing was quantified using the overlap coefficient calculated on TCRB nucleotide sequences. The table comes from immuneACCESS by way of TCRdb, which keeps in-frame sequences with V and J called. Part of the clones is missing from these tables; in studies checked, under half for an unresolved V gene and the rest for unknown reasons. V, J and clone size were drawn from that table, and D and trimming were deduced from the DNA. The sample table shows 400,000 or so clones, and 9.5% to 10% are seen once. The ten most abundant clones make up over 0.45% of the sample.

Each donor gave one peripheral blood draw, averaging roughly 0.11 L, which was collected into heparinised tubes. A BD FACSAria II was used to sort naive, central memory, regulatory and stem cell-like memory CD4+ T cells with a panel that included CD45RO, CCR7, CD25, CD127, CD95 and CD27. Purity was above 95% for every sorted population. PBMCs were separated immediately by Lymphoprep density gradient centrifugation and were stained directly, without being cultured. So that batch effects would be minimized, each experiment stained and sorted samples in pairs, pairing one healthy donor with one patient. The germline V gene provides CDR1 MDHEN and CDR2 SYDVKM. Including the terminal cysteine and phenylalanine, the CDR3 comprises 14 residues. Only the CDR3 DNA stays, 42 bases, in frame from base 1. After removal of 3 bases from V and 5 bases from J, the junction retains 6 bases not matched to a gene.

The TCR originated in a man between 25 and 39 years old with type 1 diabetes. Sequencing was performed on central memory CD4+ T cells from blood. The chain links TRBV28 with TRBJ1-2; 7 bases in between match TRBD1. The CDR3 protein sequence reads: CASSFLRGGYGYTF. The sequenced DNA is TGTGCCAGCAGTTTTCTCAGGGGGGGGTATGGCTACACCTTC.